These 29 T cell receptor beta chains share one sample of origin, sequenced in a study of blood T cell repertoires in COVID-19. Repertoires were generated with immunoSEQ multiplex PCR, while TCRdb's copy carries only in-frame clones and drops some. The sample comprises around 62,000 clones, 84% of which are singletons, and 8.8% rests with the top ten. The sample was peripheral blood. The source of these receptors is a man aged 50-60 years with active COVID-19.

The chain has TRBV29-1 and TRBJ2-3; TRBD1 agrees at 7 bases. The germline V gene encodes CDR1 SQVTM and CDR2 ANQGSEA. Trimming at V came to 7 bases and at J to 2 bases, leaving 6 bases not matched to a gene. CDR3 length: 13 residues. The DNA for the CDR3 is TGCAGCGCCTTGGGACAGAACACAGATACGCAGTATTTT. Translated, it gives CSALGQNTDTQYF.

This clone has a single count. This chain links TRBV3-1 (or the pseudogene TRBV3-2) with TRBJ1-6, with D unresolved. Trimming removed 3 bases at V and 7 bases at J, with 10 bases between. CDR1 and CDR2 (germline): LGHDT, YNNKEL (reference sequence). This CDR3 has 14 residues. CDR3 protein: CASSHTGSNSPLHF. In nucleotides, the CDR3 is TGTGCCAGCAGCCATACCGGGAGCAATTCACCCCTCCACTTT.

The CDR3 sequence: CASSPTSPQETQYF. CDR3 in DNA: TGTGCCAGCAGCCCGACTAGCCCTCAGGAGACCCAGTACTTC. This chain links TRBV6-2 or TRBV6-3 with TRBJ2-5, with 7 bases aligning to TRBD2. V lost 6 bases and J lost 5; bases outside the gene matches: 9. The CDR3 consists of 14 residues. Germline loops: CDR1 MNHEY, CDR2 SVGEGT.

The V call is TRBV7-2, the J call TRBJ2-1, with D perhaps matching TRBD1 (5 bases). V was clipped by 5 bases and J by 6 bases, with 11 bases between them. The germline gives CDR1 SGHTA, CDR2 FQGNSA. The CDR3 extends over 13 amino acids. Written as DNA, the CDR3 is TGTGCCAGCAGCGAACAAGGGGTCAATGAGCAGTTCTTC. Protein: CASSEQGVNEQFF.

CDR3: CASSSTQGVGTEAFF. The CDR3, as DNA: TGTGCCAGCAGCTCCACGCAAGGGGTGGGCACTGAAGCTTTCTTT. V and J are TRBV7-8 and TRBJ1-1, with TRBD1 as a possible D gene (5 bases). The germline V and J ends were trimmed by 4 bases and 4 bases, with 16 bases remaining between them. Per germline, CDR1 SGHVS and CDR2 FQNEAQ. The CDR3 covers 15 residues. Full variable domain (remainder filled in from reference TRBV7-8 and TRBJ1-1): GAGVSQSPRYKVAKRGQDVALRCDPISGHVSLFWYQQALGQGPEFLTYFQNEAQLDKSGLPSDRFFAERPEGSVSTLKIQRTQQEDSAVYLCASSSTQGVGTEAFFGQGTRLTVV.

V gene TRBV18 combines with J gene TRBJ2-7; TRBD2 matches 8 bases. V shed 4 bases and J 6 bases; nucleotides not matched to a gene: 17. Per germline, CDR1 KGHSH and CDR2 LQKENI. The length of the CDR3 is 17 residues. CDR3 nucleotide sequence: TGTGCCAGCTCACAGCAATCCTTCGCGGGAGGCATTGGCGAGCAGTACTTC. Its protein product is CASSQQSFAGGIGEQYF.

J is TRBJ2-7 and V is TRBV5-1; 8 bases are a match to TRBD1. V lost 2 bases, J lost 5 bases, and 9 bases stayed unmatched. CDR3 length: 15 residues. CDR1 SGHRS and CDR2 YFSETQ come from the germline V gene. The CDR3 is CASSFLGQGADEQYF. The CDR3 coding sequence is TGCGCCAGCAGCTTCCTTGGGCAGGGGGCCGACGAGCAGTACTTC.

The chain carries TRBV5-1 and TRBJ1-2; 7 nucleotides agree with TRBD1. Germline lookup yields CDR1 SGHRS and CDR2 YFSETQ. Trimming cost V 4 bases and J 2 bases; bases outside gene matches: 11. CDR3 size: 16 residues. The CDR3 region has the DNA TGCGCCAGCAGCCAAGCCCCGGGACAGCTAAACTATGGCTACACCTTC. As protein: CASSQAPGQLNYGYTF.

The J gene is TRBJ1-2, the V gene TRBV27, with 8 positions matching TRBD1. Unmatched junction bases numbered 10, after V lost 5 bases and J lost 8 bases. This CDR3 contains 14 residues. The germline CDR1 and CDR2 sequences are MNHEY and SMNVEV (reference sequence). DNA of the CDR3: TGTGCCAGCAGTCCAAGACAGGGGATTGGCGGCTACACCTTC. Protein: CASSPRQGIGGYTF.

This chain connects TRBV3-1 (or the pseudogene TRBV3-2) to TRBJ1-6; tentatively, D is TRBD1 (5 bases). Germline CDR1 is LGHDT and CDR2 is YNNKEL (reference sequence). The CDR3 has 14 residues. Trimming took 1 base from V and 11 from J, leaving 12 bases between them. CDR3 sequence: CASSQAGYSTPLHF. The CDR3 DNA is TGTGCCAGCAGCCAAGCAGGGTATAGTACACCCCTCCACTTT.

This chain links TRBV18 with TRBJ1-5; 7 nucleotides match TRBD1. The CDR3 is 14 amino acids. V was clipped by 3 bases and J by 5 bases; unmatched bases: 4. The V gene's germline CDR1 is KGHSH and CDR2 LQKENI. CDR3 in amino acids: CASSPRQGDQPQHF. The CDR3 region has the DNA TGTGCCAGCTCACCGAGACAGGGAGATCAGCCCCAGCATTTT.

This sequence joins TRBV13 and TRBJ2-3, with D possibly called TRBD1 or TRBD2 (6 bases each). Germline lookup yields CDR1 PRHDT and CDR2 FYEKMQ (reference sequence). Trimming took off 4 bases at V and 0 bases at J, with 17 bases between the two ends. This CDR3 is built from 17 residues. The chain's CDR3 is CASSSGEAETSTDTQYF. DNA of the CDR3: TGTGCCAGCAGCTCAGGGGAGGCGGAAACTAGCACAGATACGCAGTATTTT. The full variable domain, its missing parts supplied by reference TRBV13 and TRBJ2-3, is AAGVIQSPRHLIKEKRETATLKCYPIPRHDTVYWYQQGPGQDPQFLISFYEKMQSDKGSIPDRFSAQQFSDYHSELNMSSLELGDSALYFCASSSGEAETSTDTQYFGPGTRLTVL.

The gene calls are TRBV3-1 (or the pseudogene TRBV3-2) and TRBJ2-3; TRBD2 matches at 7 bases. The germline CDR1 and CDR2 sequences are LGHDT and YNNKEL (reference sequence). This CDR3 is 15 amino acids long. V shed 2 bases, J shed 5 bases, and the junction held 7 bases outside the gene matches. This CDR3 is CASSQSGGLRDTQYF. In nucleotides, the CDR3 is TGTGCCAGCAGCCAATCGGGAGGTTTAAGAGATACGCAGTATTTT.

The sample holds a few counts of this clone. The chain carries TRBV18 and TRBJ1-4, with D possibly matching TRBD1 (6 bases). Germline CDR1 and CDR2: KGHSH and LQKENI. The CDR3 has 15 amino acids. Trimming shortened V by 6 bases and J by 3 bases, and 14 bases separated the two germline ends. CDR3 protein: CASSLIQGPNEKLFF. DNA for the CDR3: TGTGCCAGCTCTCTTATTCAGGGGCCTAATGAAAAACTGTTTTTT.

The rearrangement links TRBV5-1 to TRBJ2-4; possible D gene TRBD1, 6 bases. The CDR3 covers 17 residues. Germline V gene lookup returns CDR1 SGHRS and CDR2 YFSETQ. V lost 4 bases and J 0 bases, leaving 17 bases between the germline ends. CDR3 loop: CASSALDRSLAKNIQYF. CDR3 nucleotides: TGCGCCAGCAGCGCCTTAGACAGGTCCTTAGCCAAAAACATTCAGTACTTC.

The chain couples TRBV25-1 to TRBJ2-7; D may be TRBD1 (5 bases). CDR1 MGHDK and CDR2 SYGVNS come from the germline V gene. The CDR3 loop spans 14 amino acids. Trimming took off 2 bases at V and 3 bases at J, with 11 bases between the two ends. CDR3 sequence (DNA): TGTGCCAGCAGTGAAACAGGCCCCCTCTACGAGCAGTACTTC. Translating it yields CASSETGPLYEQYF.

The chain links TRBV5-1 to TRBJ1-1; TRBD1 might be the D (6 bases). Germline CDR1 reads SGHRS; CDR2 reads YFSETQ. Trimming cost V 0 bases and J 5 bases, with 14 bases left between them. CDR3 length equals 15 residues. CDR3 DNA: TGCGCCAGCAGCTTGGAGGCGGGGGCGGCAACTGAAGCTTTCTTT. This gives the protein CASSLEAGAATEAFF. Drawing the rest from reference TRBV5-1 and TRBJ1-1, the complete variable domain is KAGVTQTPRYLIKTRGQQVTLSCSPISGHRSVSWYQQTPGQGLQFLFEYFSETQRNKGNFPGRFSGRQFSNSRSEMNVSTLELGDSALYLCASSLEAGAATEAFFGQGTRLTVV.

J is TRBJ1-6 and V is TRBV19, with TRBD1 as a possible D gene (6 bases). The CDR3 extends over 15 amino acids. V was pared by 5 bases and J by 1 base, with 9 bases between. The germline CDR1 and CDR2 sequences are LNHDA and SQIVND (reference sequence). The CDR3 is CASSSQGSYNSPLHF. The CDR3 DNA reads TGTGCCAGTAGTTCACAGGGTTCCTATAATTCACCCCTCCACTTT. Supplemented by reference TRBV19 and TRBJ1-6, the full variable domain reads DGGITQSPKYLFRKEGQNVTLSCEQNLNHDAMYWYRQDPGQGLRLIYYSQIVNDFQKGDIAEGYSVSREKKESFPLTVTSAQKNPTAFYLCASSSQGSYNSPLHFGNGTRLTVT.

The chain is built from TRBV25-1 and TRBJ1-4; weak D call: TRBD1 (6 bases). The CDR3 contains 15 residues. Trimming pared 2 bases from V and 3 bases from J, leaving 10 bases between. Germline CDR1 and CDR2: MGHDK and SYGVNS. CDR3 in DNA: TGTGCCAGCAGTGAAGGGGGGGGCCCTAATGAAAAACTGTTTTTT. It codes for CASSEGGGPNEKLFF.

The V gene is TRBV12-5, the J gene TRBJ1-2; 9 bases are a match to TRBD1. Germline lookup yields CDR1 LGHNT and CDR2 FRNRAP. This CDR3 has 14 amino acids. The V gene end was trimmed by 7 bases and the J gene end by 7 bases; junction bases not matched to a gene: 10. CDR3: CASAAFGTGSGYTF. Here the CDR3 DNA reads TGTGCTAGTGCCGCATTCGGGACAGGGTCTGGCTACACCTTC.

This chain joins TRBV2 and TRBJ1-2; 8 bases are a match to TRBD1. Germline-derived CDR1 and CDR2 are SNHLY and FYNNEI. There are 15 residues in the CDR3. Germline trimming cut 6 bases from V and 6 bases from J; bases unmatched to any gene: 12. CDR3 region: CASSPPRGRVDGYTF. The CDR3 nucleotides are TGTGCCAGCAGCCCACCCAGGGGGCGGGTAGATGGCTACACCTTC. The complete variable domain, with remaining parts taken from reference TRBV2 and TRBJ1-2, reads EPEVTQTPSHQVTQMGQEVILRCVPISNHLYFYWYRQILGQKVEFLVSFYNNEISEKSEIFDDQFSVERPDGSNFTLKIRSTKLEDSAMYFCASSPPRGRVDGYTFGSGTRLTVV.

The count of this clone is one. The chain couples TRBV1 to TRBJ2-5; TRBD1, the table's D call, lacks a check against the DNA. TRBV1 is tagged as a pseudogene. There are 19 residues in the CDR3. Here the CDR3 DNA reads TGCACCAGCAGCCAGTACAGGGTCCAGGGGGACAAAAAAAAGAGGACCCAGTACTTC. Translation gives CTSSQYRVQGDKKKRTQYF.

The rearrangement joins TRBV11-2 to TRBJ1-5; D is possibly TRBD1 (6 bases). The CDR3 runs to 15 residues. V gave up 1 base and J gave up 6 bases, with 13 bases separating them. CDR1 and CDR2 (germline): SGHAT, FQNNGV. This CDR3 reads CASSLGSGVGQPQHF. As DNA, the CDR3 is TGTGCCAGCAGCTTAGGGTCAGGGGTCGGTCAGCCCCAGCATTTT.

The V gene is TRBV4-2, the J gene TRBJ1-6; the D gene is possibly TRBD1 (6 bases). V was pared by 4 bases and J by 5 bases, with 9 bases between. The germline gives CDR1 LGHNA, CDR2 YNFKEQ. The CDR3 length is 14 residues. CDR3 in amino acids: CASSPRTDNSPLHF. CDR3 DNA sequence: TGTGCCAGCAGCCCTAGGACAGATAATTCACCCCTCCACTTT.

Only a few counts were recorded for this clone. V gene TRBV4-3 combines with J gene TRBJ2-7, with unresolved D. V lost 1 base and J lost 2, with 9 bases in between. Germline V gene lookup returns CDR1 LGHNA and CDR2 YSLEER. The CDR3 totals 14 residues. The CDR3: CASSQGVTTYEQYF. The CDR3 nucleotides are TGCGCCAGCAGCCAAGGAGTTACTACCTACGAGCAGTACTTC.

The chain uses TRBV18 and TRBJ1-2, with D possibly matching TRBD1 (5 bases). Germline V gene sequence: CDR1 KGHSH, CDR2 LQKENI. The CDR3 is 15 amino acids. V lost 0 bases, J lost 0 bases, and 8 bases lay in between. In DNA, the CDR3 is TGTGCCAGCTCACCACCCACAGGAGCTAACTATGGCTACACCTTC. It specifies CASSPPTGANYGYTF.

This clone was seen a few times. The chain recombines TRBV25-1 with TRBJ2-2, with unresolved D. The CDR3 sequence is 12 residues long. Between the trimmed V and J ends, which lost 1 base and 7 bases, there was a span of 4 bases. The germline CDR1 and CDR2 sequences are MGHDK and SYGVNS. CDR3 loop: CASSELYGELFF. CDR3 sequence (DNA): TGTGCCAGCAGTGAATTGTACGGGGAGCTGTTTTTT.

The genes are TRBV29-1 and TRBJ2-3; tentative D call: TRBD2 (5 bases). Germline-derived CDR1 and CDR2 are SQVTM and ANQGSEA. The CDR3 runs to 16 residues. V lost 8 bases and J lost 0, with 21 bases in between. CDR3 sequence (DNA): TGCAGCTCCGCCGGCCTAAGCGGACTTAGCACAGATACGCAGTATTTT. It is translated as CSSAGLSGLSTDTQYF.

The chain employs TRBV7-8 and TRBJ1-1, with unresolved D. There are 14 residues in the CDR3. Germline values: CDR1 SGHVS, CDR2 FQNEAQ. The V end was cut by 5 bases, the J end by 0 bases, with 10 bases between. The CDR3 DNA reads as TGTGCCAGCAGCCGCGAGATTATGAACACTGAAGCTTTCTTT. Translated: CASSREIMNTEAFF.